This TCR beta chain appears in the sequencing data of a study of OX40 agonist ivuxolimab in advanced cancers. V was pared by 5 bases and J by 8 bases, with 15 bases of the junction left unmatched. The CDR3 runs 16 residues. Germline assignment: CDR1 SEHNR and CDR2 FQNEAQ (reference sequence). The protocol was immunoSEQ multiplex PCR, while the TCRdb copy is restricted to in-frame clones and leaves out a portion. This repertoire shows about 71,000 clones, about 81% found once; its top ten account for approximately 5%. The chain employs TRBV7-9 and TRBJ1-2; 9 nucleotides align to TRBD1. Sequences were derived from CD4+ or CD8+ T cells sorted from blood, sampled in a trial of the OX40 agonist ivuxolimab. The receptor was isolated from an adult with an advanced solid tumor such as melanoma, head and neck, liver or kidney cancer. The CDR3 nucleotides are TGTGCCAGCAGCATCCGGGACAGGGAAGTATTGGGAGGCTACACCTTC. As protein: CASSIRDREVLGGYTF. Full variable domain (missing parts from reference TRBV7-9 and TRBJ1-2): DTGVSQNPRHKITKRGQNVTFRCDPISEHNRLYWYRQTLGQGPEFLTYFQNEAQLEKSRLLSDRFSAERPKGSFSTLEIQRTEQGDSAMYLCASSIRDREVLGGYTFGSGTRLTVV.